Listed below are T cell receptor beta chains from one sample, sequenced in a study of T cell responses to AZD1222 COVID-19 vaccine. TCRdb keeps only in-frame clones here, not all; method: immunoSEQ multiplex PCR. The sample consists of roughly 120,000 clones, just over 85% of them appearing once. Sample: peripheral blood, taken 28 days after the second AZD1222 dose. Receptors were obtained from an adult who received the AZD1222 COVID-19 vaccine. Both conserved end residues are part of each CDR3.

>TRBV6-5|TRBJ1-6|15
CASSYSTSYNSPLHF
>TRBV24-1|TRBJ2-5|16
CATSEASGESQETQYF
>TRBV6-2/TRBV6-3|TRBJ1-2|12
CASSTGKGGYTF
>TRBV6-4|TRBJ2-1|10
CASLRKPGLF
>TRBV7-2|TRBJ1-3|15
CASSLGAEPGNTIYF
>TRBV9|TRBJ1-1|15
CASSLSFSQNTEAFF
>TRBV28|TRBJ2-7|13
CASSSITGYEQYF
>TRBV9|TRBJ2-1|16
CASSVAEMSPYNEQFF
>TRBV14|TRBJ1-2|16
CASNSRPEGWAHGYTF
>TRBV29-1|TRBJ2-3|12
CSATGATDTQYF
>TRBV15|TRBJ2-2|14
CATSRGEATGELFF
>TRBV28|TRBJ1-2|14
CASSWSTLPYGYTF
>TRBV6-5|TRBJ1-5|13
CASAGDGNQPQHF
>TRBV15|TRBJ1-2|17
CATSRDGLGVPNYGYTF
>TRBV10-3|TRBJ2-1|16
CAISASLTGTYNEQFF
>TRBV18|TRBJ2-5|15
CASSPPPGRGETQYF
>TRBV9|TRBJ1-2|12
CASSPDPNGYTF